Listed here is a single T cell receptor (beta chain). These data belong to a study of regulatory T cells in long-lasting Graves disease. CDR3-region Arm-PCR and iRepertoire HTBI primers produced the TCR beta libraries. TCRdb re-derived calls from the multiplex PCR reads in MiXCR, one entry per CDR3 protein. Among about 400,000 distinct CDR3 sequences listed, about 15% were seen once. Sample time point: newly diagnosed GD, antithyroid drugs for less than 3 months. Making the TCR library involved RNA that had been extracted from PBMCs. This sample was shared with a second study, whose subject was T cells in Graves' hyperthyroidism and ophthalmopathy.

Source: peripheral blood mononuclear cells (PBMCs), taken at new diagnosis, from a patient treated with antithyroid drugs. The origin of this receptor is a woman aged 40 to 50 with Graves disease.

The CDR3 protein is CASSAGGFGTQYF. The DNA for the CDR3 is TGTGCCAGCAGCGCCGGGGGGTTCGGGACCCAGTACTTC. The J gene is TRBJ2-5, the V gene TRBV5-6; TRBD2 matches 7 bases. V shed 4 bases, J shed 7 bases, and the junction held 7 bases outside the gene matches. Per the germline V gene, CDR1 is SGHDT and CDR2 is YYEEEE. This CDR3 is built from 13 residues.